The sequence of this T cell receptor (beta chain) was determined in a study of shared clonotypes between healthy human individuals. General study findings and limits: Read depth was anticipated to influence clonotype sharing among donors.

Running of the assay took place at deep level. The repertoire was sequenced with immunoSEQ multiplex PCR; TCRdb's copy has only in-frame clones and lacks some. The sample records around 1 million clones, over 60% being singletons. This clone turned up a few times. Antigen specificity is unknown. Germline CDR1 LGHNT, CDR2 FRNRAP. Deletions cut 7 bases from V and 3 bases from J, with 6 bases between. CDR3 length: 12 amino acids. The sample taken for sequencing was memory CD4+ T cells sorted from blood. Stated subset: CD45RA-negative fraction. The source of this sequence is a man younger than 30 in good health. J is TRBJ2-2 and V is TRBV12-5; D unresolved. Written as DNA, the CDR3 is TGTGCTAGTGCCGAAGACACCGGGGAGCTGTTTTTT. Residues: CASAEDTGELFF.